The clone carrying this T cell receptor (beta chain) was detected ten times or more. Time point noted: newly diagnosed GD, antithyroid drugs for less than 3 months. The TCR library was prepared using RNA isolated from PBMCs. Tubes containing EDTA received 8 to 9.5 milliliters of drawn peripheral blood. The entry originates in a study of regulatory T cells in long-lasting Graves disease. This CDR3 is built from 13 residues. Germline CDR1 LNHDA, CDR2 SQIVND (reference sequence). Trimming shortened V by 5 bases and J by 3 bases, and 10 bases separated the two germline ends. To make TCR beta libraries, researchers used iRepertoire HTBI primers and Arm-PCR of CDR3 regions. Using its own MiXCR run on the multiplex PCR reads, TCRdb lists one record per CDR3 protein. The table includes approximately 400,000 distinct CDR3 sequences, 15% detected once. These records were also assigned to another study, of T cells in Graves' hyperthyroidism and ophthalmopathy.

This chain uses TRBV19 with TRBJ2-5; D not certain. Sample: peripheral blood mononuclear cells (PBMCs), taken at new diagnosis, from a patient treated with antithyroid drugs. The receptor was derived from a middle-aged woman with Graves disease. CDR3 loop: CASSRIGKETQYF. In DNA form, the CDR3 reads TGTGCCAGTAGTCGAATTGGGAAAGAGACCCAGTACTTC.